This entry lists 21 T cell receptor beta chains sequenced from one sample in a study of beta chain features in type 1 diabetes. Expressed TCRB transcripts were sequenced because the entire RNA isolate underwent reverse transcription. Generated by immunoSEQ multiplex PCR, the TCRdb table keeps only in-frame clones and is missing some. The table lists just over 150,000 clones, over 8.5% of them singletons. Sequencing input: central memory CD4+ T cells from blood. These receptors originate from a man aged 18 to 30 in good health.

The chain carries TRBV21-1 and TRBJ2-4; whether TRBD1, the table's D call, matches the DNA was not checked. TRBV21-1 is noted as a pseudogene. The CDR3 has 16 amino acids. The CDR3 bases are TGTGCCAGCAGCCCCCGGGCCCCCCAGGGGTGGAGGATTCAGTACTTC. It is translated as CASSPRAPQGWRIQYF.

In this sample, this clone turned up a few times. A far larger clone differs by one base, so this is likely a read error. In the same sample, other DNA sequences code for this CDR3. V and J are TRBV7-2 and TRBJ2-5, with D perhaps TRBD1 or TRBD2 (5 bases each). Germline V lookup: CDR1 SGHTA, CDR2 FQGNSA. This CDR3 is 14 amino acids long. V lost 5 bases and J 1 base, leaving 11 bases between the germline ends. The CDR3 region is CASSQVGTQETQYF. DNA for the CDR3: TGTGCCAGCAGCCAAGTGGGGACCCAAGAGACCCAGTACTTC. Variable domain in full (rest from reference TRBV7-2 and TRBJ2-5): GAGVSQSPSNKVTEKGKDVELRCDPISGHTALYWYRQSLGQGLEFLIYFQGNSAPDKSGLPSDRFSAERTGGSVSTLTIQRTQQEDSAVYLCASSQVGTQETQYFGPGTRLLVL.

The rearrangement joins TRBV7-9 to TRBJ1-1, with a possible D match to TRBD1 (5 bases). The CDR3 is 13 residues long. V was pared by 5 bases and J by 5 bases, with 12 bases between. Germline CDR1 SEHNR, CDR2 FQNEAQ (reference sequence). The CDR3 reads CASSQIQGTEAFF. CDR3 coding DNA: TGTGCCAGCAGCCAAATTCAGGGAACTGAAGCTTTCTTT.

This clone occurred a few times. CDR3 in DNA: TGTGCCAGCAGGCAGCGGGCCTCCTACAATGAGCAGTTCTTC. Protein sequence: CASRQRASYNEQFF. The chain recombines TRBV27 with TRBJ2-1; tentative D call: TRBD2 (6 bases). The V and J ends lost 6 bases and 0 bases respectively, with 9 bases between them. CDR1 and CDR2 from the germline V gene are MNHEY and SMNVEV (reference sequence). This CDR3 spans 14 amino acids.

A remark on this clone: Different DNA sequences within this sample yield the same CDR3. The chain couples TRBV30 to TRBJ1-5; tentatively, D is TRBD1 (6 bases). This CDR3 contains 13 residues. V was clipped by 1 base and J by 2 bases, with 6 bases between them. Germline assignment: CDR1 GTSNPN and CDR2 SVGIG (reference sequence). CDR3 nucleotide sequence: TGTGCCTGGAGTGGACAGGGCAATCAGCCCCAGCATTTT. This encodes CAWSGQGNQPQHF.

This clone was observed a few times. The rearrangement links TRBV5-4 to TRBJ2-5, with unresolved D. The CDR3 sequence is 14 residues long. V was cut by 2 bases and J by 1 base, with 9 bases left in between. CDR1 SGHNT and CDR2 YYREEE come from the germline V gene (reference sequence). This chain's CDR3 is CASSLPKAQETQYF. The CDR3 bases are TGTGCCAGCAGCTTACCCAAGGCCCAAGAGACCCAGTACTTC.

This chain connects TRBV25-1 to TRBJ2-1, with D unclear. Between the trimmed V and J ends, which lost 2 bases and 0 bases, there was a span of 8 bases. The CDR3 is made up of 15 amino acids. Germline-derived CDR1 and CDR2 are MGHDK and SYGVNS. CDR3 sequence (DNA): TGTGCCAGCAGTGAAGACCGGAGCTCCTACAATGAGCAGTTCTTC. It translates to CASSEDRSSYNEQFF.

Judged by abundance, this clone is medium-sized (0.01 to 0.1%). The rearrangement joins TRBV5-1 to TRBJ2-4; the match to TRBD2 covers 11 bases. Trimming at V came to 4 bases and at J to 4 bases, leaving 4 bases not matched to a gene. Germline loops: CDR1 SGHRS, CDR2 YFSETQ. CDR3 length equals 15 residues. Here the CDR3 DNA reads TGCGCCAGCAGCGCAGGGACTAGCGGAAAAAACATTCAGTACTTC. Amino acids: CASSAGTSGKNIQYF.

This clone was recorded a few times. The gene calls are TRBV6-5 and TRBJ2-1; D remains unclear. CDR1 is MNHEY and CDR2 is SVGAGI in the germline V gene. The CDR3 is made up of 13 amino acids. The V and J ends lost 4 bases and 7 bases respectively, with 11 bases between them. DNA for the CDR3: TGTGCCAGCAGTTCCCGGGCGAAGAATGAGCAGTTCTTC. Its protein product is CASSSRAKNEQFF.

The genes are TRBV7-2 and TRBJ2-1; possibly TRBD1 or TRBD2 for D (5 bases each). Germline V gene sequence: CDR1 SGHTA, CDR2 FQGNSA. The CDR3 contains 15 residues. V lost 0 bases and J lost 1, with 7 bases in between. The CDR3 spells CASSLAGRSYNEQFF. The CDR3, as DNA: TGTGCCAGCAGCTTAGCGGGACGGTCCTACAATGAGCAGTTCTTC.

The chain joins TRBV28 to TRBJ1-3; D gene ambiguous. V was trimmed by 6 bases and J by 7 bases, leaving 13 bases between them. The CDR3 runs 13 residues. Germline CDR1 is MDHEN and CDR2 is SYDVKM. CDR3 protein: CASSHAAGNTIYF. The CDR3 coding sequence is TGTGCCAGCAGCCACGCGGCGGGGAACACCATATATTTT.

This clone came up a few times. The chain couples TRBV4-3 to TRBJ2-7; TRBD1 matches at 9 bases. V shed 4 bases, J shed 3 bases, and the junction held 7 bases outside the gene matches. CDR1 is LGHNA and CDR2 is YSLEER in the germline V gene. The CDR3 spans 15 residues. CDR3 nucleotides: TGCGCCAGCAGCCGCCAAGAGGGACAGGGCTACGAGCAGTACTTC. Translating gives CASSRQEGQGYEQYF.

This clone was observed a few times. The rearrangement links TRBV7-9 to TRBJ2-5; D call uncertain. The length of the CDR3 is 15 residues. Germline lookup yields CDR1 SEHNR and CDR2 FQNEAQ (reference sequence). The V and J ends lost 7 bases and 1 base respectively, with 16 bases between them. The CDR3 reads CASTKPDILQETQYF. CDR3 nucleotide sequence: TGTGCCAGCACCAAACCCGACATACTCCAAGAGACCCAGTACTTC.

Many counts were recorded for this clone. This rearrangement joins TRBV27 to TRBJ2-4; TRBD1 aligns across 9 bases. This CDR3 region has 16 residues. The germline V gene has CDR1 MNHEY and CDR2 SMNVEV (reference sequence). V gave up 4 bases and J gave up 3 bases; unmatched junction bases: 7. CDR3 DNA sequence: TGTGCCAGCAGTTCGGGGACAGGGTCGGGCAAAAACATTCAGTACTTC. Encoded protein: CASSSGTGSGKNIQYF.

A few counts support this clone. The chain uses TRBV6-6 and TRBJ2-5; D possibly corresponds to TRBD1 (6 bases). The CDR3 has 16 amino acids. V dropped 4 bases and J dropped 0 bases, with 15 bases sitting between them. In germline, CDR1 is MNHNY, CDR2 SVGAGI (reference sequence). CDR3 in amino acids: CASSLALRDNQETQYF. CDR3 coding DNA: TGTGCCAGCAGTTTGGCGCTTCGGGACAACCAAGAGACCCAGTACTTC.

The sample holds a few counts of this clone. V and J are TRBV5-4 and TRBJ2-7; 8 bases align to TRBD1. Germline lookup yields CDR1 SGHNT and CDR2 YYREEE (reference sequence). This CDR3 has 15 residues. Germline trimming cut 0 bases from V and 4 bases from J; bases unmatched to any gene: 6. CDR3 region: CASSLGRGRGYEQYF. DNA for the CDR3: TGTGCCAGCAGCTTGGGCAGGGGGCGCGGGTACGAGCAGTACTTC.

The chain links TRBV28 to TRBJ2-5, with 9 bases aligning to TRBD1. The ends lost 3 bases at V and 6 bases at J; junction bases unmatched: 5. This CDR3 spans 14 amino acids. Germline V lookup: CDR1 MDHEN, CDR2 SYDVKM. CDR3 DNA sequence: TGTGCCAGCAGTTTTACAGGGGGCCACAAGACCCAGTACTTC. This translates into CASSFTGGHKTQYF.

In this sample, this clone turned up a few times. This chain links TRBV4-2 with TRBJ2-7; D may be TRBD1 or TRBD2 (5 bases each). Germline V gene sequence: CDR1 LGHNA, CDR2 YNFKEQ. The CDR3 totals 15 residues. V lost 8 bases and J 3 bases, leaving 20 bases between the germline ends. The CDR3 DNA follows: TGTGCCAGCCCCCCACCTCGGGGCACACACTACGAGCAGTACTTC. It is translated as CASPPPRGTHYEQYF.

This clone was recorded a few times. The chain recombines TRBV7-8 with TRBJ2-4; TRBD1 matches 7 bases. Germline lookup yields CDR1 SGHVS and CDR2 FQNEAQ. The CDR3 runs to 15 residues. After removal of 5 bases from V and 1 base from J, the junction contained 5 bases not matched to a gene. In nucleotides, the CDR3 is TGTGCCAGCAGCCCCAAGGGGGCGGCCAAAAACATTCAGTACTTC. Its protein is CASSPKGAAKNIQYF.

This clone has ten or more counts. The chain couples TRBV9 to TRBJ2-2; D is uncertain. The CDR3 consists of 14 residues. V lost 0 bases and J lost 7, with 10 bases in between. CDR1 and CDR2 (germline): SGDLS, YYNGEE. The CDR3 bases are TGTGCCAGCAGCGTAGCCACCCACGGCGGGGAGCTGTTTTTT. Its protein product is CASSVATHGGELFF.

The V gene is TRBV18, the J gene TRBJ2-4; D is possibly TRBD2 (6 bases). V shed 4 bases and J shed 11 bases, with 24 bases lying between them. The CDR3 spans 16 residues. CDR1 is KGHSH and CDR2 is LQKENI in the germline V gene. The CDR3 spells CASSLRDVAISLVQYF. In DNA, the CDR3 is TGTGCCAGCTCACTGCGGGACGTAGCCATCTCTTTGGTTCAGTACTTC.